This record looks at one TCR beta chain sequence and its context. There is no known antigen for this receptor. Base qualities were left out, and no much larger clone turns up one base away. RNA was extracted using the RNeasy kit, and about 0.5 to 1 microgram was reverse transcribed with random hexamers. The immunoSEQ multiplex PCR assay, covering 54 Vbeta and 13 Jbeta segments, was used to amplify TCR beta CDR3 regions. PCR amplification bias was corrected by using a synthetic template baseline for primer optimization and computational correction. In the authors' own workflow: Reads were assigned to V, D and J genes according to IMGT and analyzed in immunoSEQ Analyzer, with only productive sequences retained. To calculate clonality, Shannon entropy was normalized by log2 of the number of productive unique sequences and then subtracted from one. Public and private clones were assessed among the 100 most prevalent clones of each patient and control. Clones were defined as Susac-specific if absent from the healthy and MS cohorts, from around 1,000 published viral clones and from other ImmuneACCESS disease sequences. Starting from the raw public reads, TCRdb applied fastp trimming at Q25, assembled clones with MiXCR and retained in-frame beta chains. Entries that share a CDR3 protein sequence are merged under the most common genes and DNA. These V and J calls derive from TCRdb rather than the authors' analysis. The sample table records 110,000 or so distinct CDR3 sequences; 90% to 95% of these occur just once. Of the sample, roughly 0.088% falls within the top ten clones.

The data were taken from a study of CD8 T cells in Susac syndrome (dated by TCRdb to 2018 to 2020). About the investigation overall: Whether CD8+ T cell activation and differentiation in Susac syndrome was antigen driven was tested using repertoire sequencing. Overall study results and their limits: The study acknowledged that relatively few individuals were included in the TCR sequencing and HLA analysis.

High-throughput TCR beta sequencing profiled peripheral blood CD8+ and CD4+ T cells from healthy donors, Susac syndrome patients and multiple sclerosis patients. The multiple sclerosis controls were treatment-naive patients whose relapsing-remitting disease, either stable or active, fulfilled the revised McDonald criteria. CD8+ TEMRA cells were enriched by FACS, while bulk CD8+ and CD4+ T cells were purified by magnetic negative isolation. Blood was drawn into EDTA tubes, processed within 24 hours, and PBMCs were isolated by density gradient centrifugation. PBMCs intended for TCR sequencing were frozen in liquid nitrogen and were later thawed in a 37 degrees C water bath. A purity of at least 90% was achieved for sorted or isolated CD4+, CD8+ and CD8+ TEMRA cells. Counted from cysteine to phenylalanine, this CDR3 has 14 amino acids. Of all the DNA, just the CDR3 is kept, 42 bases in frame from base 1. CDR1 is given as LNHNV and CDR2 as YYDKDF, both from the germline V gene (reference sequence). Deletion took 5 bases off V and 7 bases off J, with a span of 18 bases between the germline ends.

This sequence was found in a human donor with multiple sclerosis. Rearrangement joined TRBV15 to TRBJ2-7; tentative D gene TRBD2, with 7 bases matching. Input material: CD4+ T cells from PBMCs. CDR3 region: CATSSRKGGDEQYF. The DNA sequence reads TGTGCCACCAGCTCGAGAAAGGGGGGGGATGAGCAGTACTTC.